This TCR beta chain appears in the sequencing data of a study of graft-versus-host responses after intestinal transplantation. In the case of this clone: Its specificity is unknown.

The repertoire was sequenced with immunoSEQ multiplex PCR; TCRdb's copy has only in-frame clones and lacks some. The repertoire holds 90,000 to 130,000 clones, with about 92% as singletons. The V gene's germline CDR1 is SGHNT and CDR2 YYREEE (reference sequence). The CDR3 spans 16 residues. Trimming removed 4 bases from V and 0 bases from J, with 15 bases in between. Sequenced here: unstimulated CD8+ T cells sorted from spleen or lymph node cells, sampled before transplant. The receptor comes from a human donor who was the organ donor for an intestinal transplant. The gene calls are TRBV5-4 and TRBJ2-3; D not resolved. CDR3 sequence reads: CASSPRIESSTDTQYF. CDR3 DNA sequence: TGTGCCAGCAGCCCCCGAATTGAATCTAGCACAGATACGCAGTATTTT.